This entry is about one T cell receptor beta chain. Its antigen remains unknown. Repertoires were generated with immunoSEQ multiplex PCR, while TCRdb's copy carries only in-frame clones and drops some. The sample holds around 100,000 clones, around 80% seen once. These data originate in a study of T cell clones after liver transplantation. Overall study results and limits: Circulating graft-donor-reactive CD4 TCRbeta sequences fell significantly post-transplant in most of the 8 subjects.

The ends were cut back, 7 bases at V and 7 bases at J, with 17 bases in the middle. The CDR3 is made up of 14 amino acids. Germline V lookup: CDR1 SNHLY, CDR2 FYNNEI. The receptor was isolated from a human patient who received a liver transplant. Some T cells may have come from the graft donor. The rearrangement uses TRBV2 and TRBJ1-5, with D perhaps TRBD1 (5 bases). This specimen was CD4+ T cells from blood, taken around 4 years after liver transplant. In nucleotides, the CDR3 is TGTGCCAGCACCGAGGGGAGGGGTAAACAGCCCCAGCATTTT. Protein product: CASTEGRGKQPQHF.